Each of the 24 T cell receptor beta chains below was sequenced from the same sample in a study of Tregs in tolerant kidney transplant recipients (dated by TCRdb to about 2019). Antigens for these TCRs are unknown. The time point label, as the study defines it: blood sample drawn before combined kidney and bone marrow transplant. The method was the immunoSEQ multiplex PCR assay. In its TCRdb copy, this immuneACCESS table keeps in-frame sequences only and misses some clones. Where compared with another copy, unresolved V genes explain less than half of these, and the others have no known cause. In all, the sample holds 9,500 to 12,000 clones, and under 95% of those were seen once. 6% of the sample goes to the ten largest clones. Sequences were derived from Tregs from blood cultured with allogeneic cells, sampled before the transplant. These receptors were obtained from a human patient who received a combined kidney and bone marrow transplant.

V gene TRBV7-6 combines with J gene TRBJ2-2; no clear D. In germline, CDR1 is SGHVS, CDR2 FNYEAQ. V lost 7 bases and J 4 bases, leaving 13 bases between the germline ends. The length of the CDR3 is 14 residues. The CDR3 nucleotides are TGTGCCAGCACCTACTCGAGGAGCACCGGGGAGCTGTTTTTT. Translation gives CASTYSRSTGELFF.

The rearrangement uses TRBV9 and TRBJ2-2; D is possibly TRBD2 (6 bases). The CDR3 consists of 16 residues. Looked up from germline, CDR1 is SGDLS and CDR2 is YYNGEE. The ends were cut back, 4 bases at V and 0 bases at J, with 13 bases in the middle. CDR3 region: CASSLFAGTNTGELFF. CDR3 in DNA: TGTGCCAGCAGCCTCTTCGCGGGGACGAACACCGGGGAGCTGTTTTTT.

The rearrangement joins TRBV7-2 to TRBJ1-4, with unresolved D. The CDR3 runs 15 residues. Germline-derived CDR1 and CDR2 are SGHTA and FQGNSA. Trimming left V 4 bases short and J 5 bases short, with 14 bases between. In DNA form, the CDR3 reads TGTGCCAGCAGCTGGAACGGACGGGCAAATGAAAAACTGTTTTTT. Translating it yields CASSWNGRANEKLFF.

This clone has just a few counts. This sequence joins TRBV21-1 and TRBJ1-6. TRBV21-1 is a pseudogene locus. This CDR3 is built from 14 residues. The CDR3 spells CARTGRSFWSPLHF. For the CDR3, the DNA is TGTGCCAGGACTGGGCGTTCGTTTTGGTCACCCCTCCACTTT.

The chain joins TRBV7-2 to TRBJ1-2; D call uncertain. Germline assignment: CDR1 SGHTA and CDR2 FQGNSA. The V gene lost 3 bases and the J gene lost 4 bases, with 9 bases spanning the gap. The CDR3 length is 13 residues. CDR3 nucleotides: TGTGCCAGCAGCTTGGGCAGTTTCTATGGCTACACCTTC. It is translated as CASSLGSFYGYTF.

The chain links TRBV7-7 to TRBJ2-3, with TRBD1 matching over 9 bases. The V and J ends lost 4 bases and 5 bases, in that order; junction bases with no gene match: 7. The CDR3 has 15 amino acids. Per the germline V gene, CDR1 is SSHAT and CDR2 is FNYEAQ (reference sequence). The CDR3 DNA reads TGTGCCAGCAGCTCCGACAGGGGGTGGGTAGATACGCAGTATTTT. Translation gives CASSSDRGWVDTQYF.

This clone was recorded once. The chain uses TRBV18 and TRBJ1-3; D not resolved. Germline V gene data show CDR1 as KGHSH and CDR2 as LQKENI. With 3 bases removed from V and 3 bases from J, the gap between germline ends came to 9 bases. This CDR3 spans 14 amino acids. In nucleotides, the CDR3 is TGTGCCAGCTCACCCGCGACATATGGAAACACCATATATTTT. Residues: CASSPATYGNTIYF.

The genes are TRBV5-1 and TRBJ2-3, with TRBD1 identical over 8 bases. This CDR3 comprises 15 residues. Trimming took 2 bases from V and 2 from J; bases not matched to a gene: 4. Germline CDR1 and CDR2: SGHRS and YFSETQ. CDR3 coding DNA: TGCGCCAGCAGCTTACCGGGACAGGCCACAGATACGCAGTATTTT. Its protein product is CASSLPGQATDTQYF. Supplemented by reference TRBV5-1 and TRBJ2-3, the full variable domain reads KAGVTQTPRYLIKTRGQQVTLSCSPISGHRSVSWYQQTPGQGLQFLFEYFSETQRNKGNFPGRFSGRQFSNSRSEMNVSTLELGDSALYLCASSLPGQATDTQYFGPGTRLTVL.

For the CDR3, the DNA is TGTGCCAGTAGTAAACTAGCGGGGGACTCCTACGAGCAGTACTTC. It codes for CASSKLAGDSYEQYF. V gene TRBV19 combines with J gene TRBJ2-7; the match to TRBD2 covers 11 bases. Germline V gene sequence: CDR1 LNHDA, CDR2 SQIVND (reference sequence). The CDR3 is 15 residues long. V was clipped by 4 bases and J by 0 bases; unmatched bases: 2.

This clone was picked up one time. This chain uses TRBV5-1 with TRBJ2-3, with TRBD1 identical over 10 bases. The CDR3 runs 18 residues. V was clipped by 3 bases and J by 4 bases; unmatched bases: 14. Germline V gene data show CDR1 as SGHRS and CDR2 as YFSETQ. DNA of the CDR3: TGCGCCAGCAGCTGGAACGCCGGGACAGGGGTTGCAGCAGATACGCAGTATTTT. Protein product: CASSWNAGTGVAADTQYF.

The V call is TRBV29-1, the J call TRBJ1-2; D is undetermined. Per the germline V gene, CDR1 is SQVTM and CDR2 is ANQGSEA. V was shortened by 0 bases and J by 7 bases, with 0 bases between the two germline ends. This CDR3 is 9 amino acids long. The CDR3 region is CSVEDGYTF. The DNA of the CDR3 is TGCAGCGTTGAAGATGGCTACACCTTC.

This chain links TRBV7-2 with TRBJ1-1; the match to TRBD1 covers 7 bases. V shed 1 base and J 6 bases; nucleotides not matched to a gene: 8. CDR1 and CDR2 (germline): SGHTA, FQGNSA. This CDR3 is 15 amino acids long. The CDR3 DNA reads as TGTGCCAGCAGCTTAGACCCGTACAGGGGATCTGAAGCTTTCTTT. Protein: CASSLDPYRGSEAFF.

This clone was counted a single time. The chain combines TRBV7-9 with TRBJ1-1; D unclear. The germline CDR1 and CDR2 sequences are SEHNR and FQNEAQ (reference sequence). Trimming left V 6 bases short and J 1 base short, with 12 bases between. The CDR3 contains 14 residues. This CDR3 is CASSHLTGNTEAFF. In DNA form, the CDR3 reads TGTGCCAGCAGTCACCTTACGGGGAACACTGAAGCTTTCTTT.

This clone occurred once. The chain couples TRBV7-9 to TRBJ1-1, with D unclear. Trimming shortened V by 2 bases and J by 3 bases, and 1 base separated the two germline ends. This CDR3 has 11 amino acids. Germline V gene sequence: CDR1 SEHNR, CDR2 FQNEAQ (reference sequence). The DNA for the CDR3 is TGTGCCAGCAGCTTATACACTGAAGCTTTCTTT. It specifies CASSLYTEAFF.

The CDR3 DNA is TGCGCCAGCAGCCCCCATGGAAAGTCGGAGACCCAGTACTTC. This codes for CASSPHGKSETQYF. The chain links TRBV5-1 to TRBJ2-5; D is uncertain. V lost 4 bases, J lost 5 bases, and 15 bases lay in between. Per germline, CDR1 SGHRS and CDR2 YFSETQ. The CDR3 runs 14 residues.

The genes are TRBV28 and TRBJ1-5; possibly TRBD1 for D (5 bases). V lost 7 bases to trimming and J lost 5 bases, with 15 bases between them. From germline, CDR1 is MDHEN and CDR2 SYDVKM. The CDR3 has 14 amino acids. The CDR3 DNA follows: TGTGCCAGCATTAAGGGGTTCCCGTATCAGCCCCAGCATTTT. As protein: CASIKGFPYQPQHF.

The V call is TRBV12-5, the J call TRBJ1-2; TRBD1 aligns across 7 bases. CDR3 length: 17 amino acids. Germline V lookup: CDR1 LGHNT, CDR2 FRNRAP. The junction had 11 bases not matched to a gene; V was cut back by 0 bases and J by 4 bases. The chain's CDR3 is CASGLVVGRDRGYGYTF. DNA of the CDR3: TGTGCTAGTGGTTTGGTAGTAGGGCGGGACAGAGGCTATGGCTACACCTTC.

This sequence joins TRBV7-2 and TRBJ1-4, with 7 bases aligning to TRBD1. Germline values: CDR1 SGHTA, CDR2 FQGNSA. Trimming took 3 bases from V and 5 from J; bases not matched to a gene: 3. The CDR3 sequence is 14 residues long. The CDR3 DNA reads TGTGCCAGCAGCTTGGCCAGGGGGAATGAAAAACTGTTTTTT. Amino acid sequence: CASSLARGNEKLFF.

This clone was detected once. The chain joins TRBV19 to TRBJ2-1; 8 nucleotides line up with TRBD2. Per the germline V gene, CDR1 is LNHDA and CDR2 is SQIVND (reference sequence). The CDR3 length is 14 residues. The V segment lost 5 bases and the J segment 2 bases; nucleotides outside the gene matches: 2. The CDR3 coding sequence is TGTGCCAGTAGTCCGGGACTAGCCTACAATGAGCAGTTCTTC. It encodes CASSPGLAYNEQFF.

The V gene is TRBV6-1, the J gene TRBJ2-3; 9 nucleotides align to TRBD1. Germline V gene data show CDR1 as MNHNS and CDR2 as SASEGT. The junction had 3 bases not matched to a gene; V was cut back by 6 bases and J by 2 bases. The CDR3 contains 14 residues. In DNA, the CDR3 is TGTGCCAGCAGGGACAGGGGCCTCACAGATACGCAGTATTTT. Translation gives CASRDRGLTDTQYF.

The chain uses TRBV6-1 and TRBJ1-2; TRBD1 might be the D (6 bases). Germline V CDR1 and CDR2: MNHNS, SASEGT. The CDR3 is made up of 15 amino acids. Trimming pared 4 bases from V and 5 bases from J, leaving 17 bases between. Written as DNA, the CDR3 is TGTGCCAGCAGTGTGTTAACAGGGAGTGATTATGGCTACACCTTC. Encoded protein: CASSVLTGSDYGYTF.

This chain joins TRBV5-6 and TRBJ1-1; weak D call: TRBD1 (6 bases). Germline CDR1 and CDR2: SGHDT and YYEEEE. The CDR3 spans 14 residues. The V end lost 1 base, the J end lost 10 bases, and 17 bases lay between the germline ends. The CDR3 spells CASSLRGARVRAFF. As DNA, the CDR3 is TGTGCCAGCAGCTTGCGGGGGGCGCGGGTTCGAGCTTTCTTT.

The chain recombines TRBV10-3 with TRBJ1-2; 7 bases align to TRBD1. Germline trimming cut 4 bases from V and 3 bases from J; bases unmatched to any gene: 2. Germline V gene data show CDR1 as ENHRY and CDR2 as SYGVKD. The CDR3 loop spans 13 amino acids. Written as DNA, the CDR3 is TGTGCCATCAGTGGACAGGGCCACTATGGCTACACCTTC. Translated, it gives CAISGQGHYGYTF.

V is TRBV30 and J is TRBJ2-5, with 9 positions matching TRBD2. The CDR3 length is 15 residues. Losses at the gene ends were 8 bases for V and 4 bases for J; bases not matched to a gene: 14. Germline lookup yields CDR1 GTSNPN and CDR2 SVGIG (reference sequence). The CDR3 region is CAQGGGRAFGETQYF. The DNA for the CDR3 is TGTGCCCAAGGGGGCGGGAGGGCCTTTGGAGAGACCCAGTACTTC. The full variable domain, with the rest looked up from reference TRBV30 and TRBJ2-5, is SQTIHQWPATLVQPVGSPLSLECTVEGTSNPNLYWYRQAAGRGLQLLFYSVGIGQISSEVPQNLSASRPQDRQFILSSKKLLLSDSGFYLCAQGGGRAFGETQYFGPGTRLLVL.